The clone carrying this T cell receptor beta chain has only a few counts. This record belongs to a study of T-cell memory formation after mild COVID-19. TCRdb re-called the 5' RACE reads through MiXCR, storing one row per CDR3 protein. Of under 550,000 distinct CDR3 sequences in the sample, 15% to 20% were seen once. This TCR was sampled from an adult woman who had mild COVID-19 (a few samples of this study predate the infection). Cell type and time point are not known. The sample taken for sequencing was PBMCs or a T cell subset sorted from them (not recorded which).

Written as DNA, the CDR3 is TGTGCCAGCAGTGTAGTGGTCTCCGGGGCCAACGTCCTGACTTTC. This codes for CASSVVVSGANVLTF. The chain carries TRBV2 and TRBJ2-6, with D uncertain. Trimming pared 4 bases from V and 4 bases from J, leaving 11 bases between. The CDR3 is 15 residues long. CDR1 and CDR2 (germline): SNHLY, FYNNEI. Full variable domain (outside the CDR3, taken from reference TRBV2 and TRBJ2-6): EPEVTQTPSHQVTQMGQEVILRCVPISNHLYFYWYRQILGQKVEFLVSFYNNEISEKSEIFDDQFSVERPDGSNFTLKIRSTKLEDSAMYFCASSVVVSGANVLTFGAGSRLTVL.